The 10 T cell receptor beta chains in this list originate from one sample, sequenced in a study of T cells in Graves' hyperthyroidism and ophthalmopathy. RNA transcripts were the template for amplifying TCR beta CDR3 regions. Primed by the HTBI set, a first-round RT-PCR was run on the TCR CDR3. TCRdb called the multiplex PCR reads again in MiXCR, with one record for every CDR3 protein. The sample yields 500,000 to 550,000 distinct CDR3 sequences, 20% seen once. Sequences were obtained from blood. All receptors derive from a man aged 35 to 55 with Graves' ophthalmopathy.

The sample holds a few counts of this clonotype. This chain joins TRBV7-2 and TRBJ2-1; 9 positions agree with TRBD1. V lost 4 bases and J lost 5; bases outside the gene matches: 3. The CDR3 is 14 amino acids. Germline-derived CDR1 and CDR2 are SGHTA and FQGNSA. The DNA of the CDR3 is TGTGCCAGCAGCTACAGGGGGCTCGACAATGAGCAGTTCTTC. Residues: CASSYRGLDNEQFF.

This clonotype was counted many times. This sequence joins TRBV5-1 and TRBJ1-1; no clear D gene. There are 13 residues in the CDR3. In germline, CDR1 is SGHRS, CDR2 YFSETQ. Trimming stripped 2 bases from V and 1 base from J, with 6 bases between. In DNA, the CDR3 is TGCGCCAGCAGCTTATGGCAGAACACTGAAGCTTTCTTT. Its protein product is CASSLWQNTEAFF.

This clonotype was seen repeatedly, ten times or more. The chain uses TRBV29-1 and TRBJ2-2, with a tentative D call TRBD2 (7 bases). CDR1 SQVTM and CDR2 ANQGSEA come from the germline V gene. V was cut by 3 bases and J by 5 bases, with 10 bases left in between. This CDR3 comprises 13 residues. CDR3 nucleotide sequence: TGCAGCGTTGACAGGGGAGGGACCGGGGAGCTGTTTTTT. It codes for CSVDRGGTGELFF.

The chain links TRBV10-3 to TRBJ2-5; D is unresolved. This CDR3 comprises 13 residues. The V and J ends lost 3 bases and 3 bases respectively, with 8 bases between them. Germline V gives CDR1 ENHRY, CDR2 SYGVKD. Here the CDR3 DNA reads TGTGCCATCAGTGACAACAATAAAGAGACCCAGTACTTC. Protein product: CAISDNNKETQYF.

The CDR3 DNA reads as TGTGCCAGCAGCGTGAGCGACAGTAATTCACCCCTCCACTTT. It codes for CASSVSDSNSPLHF. The J gene is TRBJ1-6, the V gene TRBV9; D might be TRBD1 (5 bases). The CDR3 consists of 14 residues. Trimming pared 2 bases from V and 6 bases from J, leaving 9 bases between. Germline-derived CDR1 and CDR2 are SGDLS and YYNGEE.

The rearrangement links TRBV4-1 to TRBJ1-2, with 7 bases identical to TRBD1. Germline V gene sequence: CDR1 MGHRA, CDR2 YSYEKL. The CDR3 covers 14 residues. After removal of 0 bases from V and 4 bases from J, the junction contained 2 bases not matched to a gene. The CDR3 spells CASSQDSGGYGYTF. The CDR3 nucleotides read TGCGCCAGCAGCCAAGATTCAGGGGGCTATGGCTACACCTTC.

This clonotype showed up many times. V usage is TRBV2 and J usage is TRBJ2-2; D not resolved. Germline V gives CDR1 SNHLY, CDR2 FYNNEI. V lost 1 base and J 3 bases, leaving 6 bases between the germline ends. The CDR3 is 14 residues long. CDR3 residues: CASSEGRDTGELFF. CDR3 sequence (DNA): TGTGCCAGCAGTGAAGGACGGGACACCGGGGAGCTGTTTTTT.

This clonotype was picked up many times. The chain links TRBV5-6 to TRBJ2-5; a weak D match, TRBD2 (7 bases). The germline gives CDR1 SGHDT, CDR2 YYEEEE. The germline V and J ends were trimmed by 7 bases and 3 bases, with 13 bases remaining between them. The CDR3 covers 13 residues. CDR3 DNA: TGTGCCAGCGGAGGGGGGGCCGAAGAGACCCAGTACTTC. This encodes CASGGGAEETQYF.

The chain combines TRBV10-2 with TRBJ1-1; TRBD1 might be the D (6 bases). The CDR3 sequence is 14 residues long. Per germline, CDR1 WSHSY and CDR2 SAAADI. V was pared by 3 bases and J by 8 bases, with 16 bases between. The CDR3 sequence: CASSDWQGSWEAFF. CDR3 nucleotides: TGCGCCAGCAGTGATTGGCAGGGGAGTTGGGAAGCTTTCTTT.

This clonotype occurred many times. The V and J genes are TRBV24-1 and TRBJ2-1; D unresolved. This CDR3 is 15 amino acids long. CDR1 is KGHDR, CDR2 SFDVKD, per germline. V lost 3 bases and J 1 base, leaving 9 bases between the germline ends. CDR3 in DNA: TGTGCCACCAGTGATGAAGTTTTATCCTACAATGAGCAGTTCTTC. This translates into CATSDEVLSYNEQFF.